This T cell receptor (beta chain) was found in a study of regulatory T cells in long-lasting Graves disease. General study results and limits: When disease was persistent, TRBV28, TRBJ1-2 and TRBJ2-5 were the favored segments.

At least ten counts were recorded for this clonotype. What it recognizes is unknown. Time point noted: persistent/refractory GD, antithyroid drugs over 5 years with positive TRAb. The TCR library used RNA extracted from PBMCs. Building of the TCR beta libraries involved iRepertoire HTBI primers and Arm-PCR of CDR3 regions. MiXCR was run by TCRdb on the multiplex PCR reads, yielding one entry per CDR3 protein. The table has 250,000 to 300,000 distinct CDR3 sequences, around 20% seen once; the top ten hold around three fifths. The CDR3 covers 15 residues. Trimming removed 5 bases at V and 6 bases at J, with 19 bases between. Germline V CDR1 and CDR2: SGHVS, FQNEAQ.

The clonotype comes from a female donor with Graves disease. This chain connects TRBV7-8 to TRBJ1-1; D gene uncertain. Sequenced material: peripheral blood mononuclear cells (PBMCs), taken when the disease was refractory, from a patient treated with antithyroid drugs. The DNA for the CDR3 is TGTGCCAGCAGCCCCCCTGGTATAGTGAGGTCTGAAGCTTTCTTT. This sequence encodes CASSPPGIVRSEAFF.